This TCR beta chain was identified in a study of T cell changes during pregnancy in multiple sclerosis. The CDR3 length is 16 residues. Germline CDR1 reads SNHLY; CDR2 reads FYNNEI. V lost 6 bases to trimming and J lost 0 bases; unmatched junction nucleotides: 8. This table comes from immunoSEQ multiplex PCR, and its TCRdb copy is limited to in-frame clones, with some not included. Of about 80,000 clones in the sample, about 91% are singletons; the top ten hold 2.6%. The chain is built from TRBV2 and TRBJ1-5; 7 bases agree with TRBD1. This clonotype was obtained from a female donor with multiple sclerosis, enrolled in a pregnancy study. This material consisted of peripheral blood, taken before pregnancy. CDR3 amino acids: CASRTGTVNSNQPQHF. In DNA, the CDR3 is TGTGCCAGCAGGACCGGGACAGTTAATAGCAATCAGCCCCAGCATTTT.